The 11 T cell receptor beta chains below come from one sample, sequenced in a study of spatial heterogeneity in lung cancer. As to time point: blood at routine non-recurrence follow-up after resection. TCRdb analysed the 5' RACE reads with MiXCR anew, one entry per CDR3 protein. The sample has tens of thousands of distinct CDR3 sequences, under 9% seen once. The sample consisted of PBMCs, taken at follow-up. The source of these receptors is a male donor with early-stage non-small cell lung cancer.

Many counts were recorded for this clonotype. This sequence joins TRBV7-9 and TRBJ2-7, with D possibly matching TRBD1 (5 bases). V was shortened by 4 bases and J by 5 bases, with 15 bases between the two germline ends. Germline-derived CDR1 and CDR2 are SEHNR and FQNEAQ (reference sequence). The CDR3 consists of 14 residues. CDR3 sequence reads: CASSYGAGLNEQYF. CDR3 DNA sequence: TGTGCCAGCAGCTATGGGGCAGGGCTGAACGAGCAGTACTTC.

This clonotype was observed many times. This rearrangement joins TRBV10-3 to TRBJ1-5, with a possible D match to TRBD1 (5 bases). This CDR3 region has 15 residues. Germline CDR1 is ENHRY and CDR2 is SYGVKD. Deletions cut 0 bases from V and 3 bases from J, with 9 bases between. As DNA, the CDR3 is TGTGCCATCAGTGAGTCTGGGGGTCACAATCAGCCCCAGCATTTT. It translates to CAISESGGHNQPQHF.

Notes on this clonotype: Given a much more abundant clone one base away, this may be a read error. The chain has TRBV25-1 and TRBJ2-3; D might be TRBD1 (6 bases). Trimming took off 3 bases at V and 8 bases at J, with 12 bases between the two ends. Germline loops: CDR1 MGHDK, CDR2 SYGVNS. CDR3 length: 13 residues. In DNA, the CDR3 is TGTGCCAGCAGTGACGACAGGTCGGGTACGCAGTATTTT. It is translated as CASSDDRSGTQYF.

There are many counts of this clonotype. This chain uses TRBV29-1 with TRBJ1-1; D is undetermined. There are 13 residues in the CDR3. Germline CDR1 SQVTM, CDR2 ANQGSEA. Trimming stripped 0 bases from V and 1 base from J, with 6 bases between. The CDR3 loop reads CSVEDSSNTEAFF. The CDR3 DNA sequence: TGCAGCGTTGAAGATTCGTCGAACACTGAAGCTTTCTTT.

The table lists this clonotype with many counts. An end of the junction does not agree with germline; a read error may underlie this. The chain employs TRBV6-1 and TRBJ2-7, with TRBD2 as a possible D gene (5 bases). Looked up from germline, CDR1 is MNHNS and CDR2 is SASEGT. The CDR3 has 13 amino acids. The CDR3 DNA reads TGTGCCAGCGAGGTCGGGGTCAACAACGAGCAGTATTTC. It is translated as CASEVGVNNEQYF.

The sample holds many counts of this clonotype. This sequence joins TRBV7-6 and TRBJ2-3, with 14 bases aligning to TRBD2. The CDR3 is 17 amino acids. From germline, CDR1 is SGHVS and CDR2 FNYEAQ. V lost 5 bases, J lost 2 bases, and 6 bases stayed unmatched. This CDR3 is CASSAGTSGGATDTQYF. The CDR3 DNA follows: TGTGCCAGCAGCGCCGGGACTAGCGGGGGCGCCACAGATACGCAGTATTTT.

This clonotype occurred many times. V and J are TRBV18 and TRBJ2-5, with D perhaps TRBD2 (6 bases). Trimming left V 1 base short and J 2 bases short, with 20 bases between. CDR3 length: 18 residues. Germline-derived CDR1 and CDR2 are KGHSH and LQKENI. This CDR3 reads CASSPQEPSAGPQETQYF. As DNA, the CDR3 is TGTGCCAGCTCACCACAGGAACCTAGCGCTGGTCCACAAGAGACCCAGTACTTC. The variable domain in full, with the rest retrieved from reference TRBV18 and TRBJ2-5, is NAGVMQNPRHLVRRRGQEARLRCSPMKGHSHVYWYRQLPEEGLKFMVYLQKENIIDESGMPKERFSAEFPKEGPSILRIQQVVRGDSAAYFCASSPQEPSAGPQETQYFGPGTRLLVL.

At least ten counts were recorded for this clonotype. This chain uses TRBV3-1 with TRBJ2-1; 11 positions match TRBD2. This CDR3 contains 15 residues. V shed 4 bases, J shed 3 bases, and the junction held 2 bases outside the gene matches. The germline gives CDR1 LGHDT, CDR2 YNNKEL (reference sequence). The DNA of the CDR3 is TGTGCCAGCAGCCTGACTAGCGGGGTCTACAATGAGCAGTTCTTC. Translating it yields CASSLTSGVYNEQFF.

This clonotype was seen many times. V is TRBV6-5 and J is TRBJ1-4; TRBD1 aligns across 7 bases. The CDR3 extends over 17 amino acids. The trim removed 5 bases at V and 4 bases at J, leaving 13 bases unmatched. Germline CDR1 and CDR2: MNHEY and SVGAGI. CDR3: CASSKKATGTVNEKLFF. In DNA form, the CDR3 reads TGTGCCAGCAGTAAAAAAGCAACCGGGACAGTTAATGAAAAACTGTTTTTT.

This clonotype was recorded many times. This chain links TRBV7-3 with TRBJ2-5; maybe TRBD2 (5 bases). The ends were cut back, 5 bases at V and 3 bases at J, with 10 bases in the middle. The CDR3 has 13 amino acids. Germline V gene data show CDR1 as SGHTA and CDR2 as FQGTGA. CDR3 in amino acids: CASSLRAEETQYF. Here the CDR3 DNA reads TGTGCCAGCAGCCTTCGAGCGGAAGAGACCCAGTACTTC.

In its sample, this clonotype was seen many times. The genes are TRBV6-2 or TRBV6-3 and TRBJ2-3; TRBD2 matches 12 bases. The V and J ends lost 5 bases and 6 bases, in that order; junction bases with no gene match: 9. The germline V gene has CDR1 MNHEY and CDR2 SVGEGT. This CDR3 spans 16 amino acids. The CDR3 spells CASSQLAGGAGDTQYF. The CDR3 DNA is TGTGCCAGCAGTCAACTAGCGGGGGGCGCGGGGGATACGCAGTATTTT.